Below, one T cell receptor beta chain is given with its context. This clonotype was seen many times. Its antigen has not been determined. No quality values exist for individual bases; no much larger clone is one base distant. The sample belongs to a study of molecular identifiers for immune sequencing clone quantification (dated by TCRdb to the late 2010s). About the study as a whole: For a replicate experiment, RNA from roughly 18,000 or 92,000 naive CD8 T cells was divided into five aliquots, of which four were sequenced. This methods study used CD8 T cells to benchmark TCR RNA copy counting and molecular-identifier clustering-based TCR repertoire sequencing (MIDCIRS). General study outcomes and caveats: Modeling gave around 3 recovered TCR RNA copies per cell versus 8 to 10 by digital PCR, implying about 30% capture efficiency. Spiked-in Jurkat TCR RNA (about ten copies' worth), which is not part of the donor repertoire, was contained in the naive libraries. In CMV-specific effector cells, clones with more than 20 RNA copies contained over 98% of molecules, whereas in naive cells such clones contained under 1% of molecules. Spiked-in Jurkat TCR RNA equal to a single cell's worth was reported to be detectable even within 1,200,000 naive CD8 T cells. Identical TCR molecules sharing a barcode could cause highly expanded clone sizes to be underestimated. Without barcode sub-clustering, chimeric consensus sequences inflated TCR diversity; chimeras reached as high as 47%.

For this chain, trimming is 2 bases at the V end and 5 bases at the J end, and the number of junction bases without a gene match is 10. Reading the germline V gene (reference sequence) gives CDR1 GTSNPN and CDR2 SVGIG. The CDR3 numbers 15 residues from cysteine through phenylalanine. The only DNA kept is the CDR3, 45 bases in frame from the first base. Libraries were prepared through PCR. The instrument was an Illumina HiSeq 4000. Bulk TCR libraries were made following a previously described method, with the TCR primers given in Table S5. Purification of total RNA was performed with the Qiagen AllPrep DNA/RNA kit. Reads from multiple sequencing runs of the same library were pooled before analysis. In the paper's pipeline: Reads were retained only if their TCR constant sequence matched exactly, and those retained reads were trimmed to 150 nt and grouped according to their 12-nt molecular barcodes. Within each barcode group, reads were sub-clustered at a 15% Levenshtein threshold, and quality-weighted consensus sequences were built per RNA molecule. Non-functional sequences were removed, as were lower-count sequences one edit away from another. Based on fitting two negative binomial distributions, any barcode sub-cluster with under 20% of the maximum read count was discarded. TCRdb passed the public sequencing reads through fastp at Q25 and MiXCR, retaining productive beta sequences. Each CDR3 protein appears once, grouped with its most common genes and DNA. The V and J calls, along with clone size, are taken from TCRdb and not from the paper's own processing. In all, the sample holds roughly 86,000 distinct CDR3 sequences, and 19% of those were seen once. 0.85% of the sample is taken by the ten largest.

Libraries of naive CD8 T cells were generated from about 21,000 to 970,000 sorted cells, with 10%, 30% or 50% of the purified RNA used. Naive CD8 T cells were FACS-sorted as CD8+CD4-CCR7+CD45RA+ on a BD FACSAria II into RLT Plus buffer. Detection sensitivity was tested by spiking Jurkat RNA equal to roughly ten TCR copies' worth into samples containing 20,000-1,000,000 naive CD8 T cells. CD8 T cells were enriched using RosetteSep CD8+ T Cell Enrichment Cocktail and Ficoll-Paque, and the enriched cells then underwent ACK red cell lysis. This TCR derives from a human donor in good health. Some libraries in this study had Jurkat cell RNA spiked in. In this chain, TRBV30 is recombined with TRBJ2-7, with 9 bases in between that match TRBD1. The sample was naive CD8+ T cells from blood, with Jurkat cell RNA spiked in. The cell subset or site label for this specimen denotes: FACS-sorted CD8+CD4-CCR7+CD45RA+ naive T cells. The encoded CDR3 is CAWSLGQGFRDEQYF. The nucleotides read TGTGCCTGGAGTCTTGGACAGGGGTTTCGTGACGAGCAGTACTTC.